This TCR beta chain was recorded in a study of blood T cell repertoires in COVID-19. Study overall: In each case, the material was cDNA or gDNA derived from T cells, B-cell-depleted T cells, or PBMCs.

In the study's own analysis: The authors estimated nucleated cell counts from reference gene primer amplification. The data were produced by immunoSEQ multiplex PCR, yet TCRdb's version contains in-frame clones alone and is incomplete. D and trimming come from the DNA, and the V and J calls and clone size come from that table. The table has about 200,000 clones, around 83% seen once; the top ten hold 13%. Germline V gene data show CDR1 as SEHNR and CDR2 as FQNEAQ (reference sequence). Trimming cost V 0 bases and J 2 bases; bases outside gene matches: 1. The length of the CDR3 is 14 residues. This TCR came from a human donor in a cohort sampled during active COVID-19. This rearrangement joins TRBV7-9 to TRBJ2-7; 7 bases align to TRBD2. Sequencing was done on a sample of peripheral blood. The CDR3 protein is CASSLASGTYEQYF. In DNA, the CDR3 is TGTGCCAGCAGCTTAGCAAGCGGGACCTACGAGCAGTACTTC.